These 5 T cell receptor beta chains were all obtained from the same sample, sequenced in a study of T cells in Graves' hyperthyroidism and ophthalmopathy. Amplification of TCR beta CDR3 regions used RNA as the template. Primed by the HTBI set, a first-round RT-PCR was run on the TCR CDR3. Via MiXCR, TCRdb re-called the multiplex PCR reads, giving one row per CDR3 protein. The data contain a few hundred thousand distinct CDR3 sequences, under 15% of them singletons. The sequenced material came from blood. Receptors originate from a woman aged 18 to 35 with Graves' hyperthyroidism.

The rearrangement uses TRBV29-1 and TRBJ2-3, with TRBD1 matching 10 bases. The CDR3 extends over 14 amino acids. J gave up 5 bases and V 4 bases, and 6 bases lay outside the gene matches. The germline V gene has CDR1 SQVTM and CDR2 ANQGSEA. CDR3 sequence: CSVVVDRGIDTQYF. The CDR3 bases are TGCAGCGTTGTGGTGGACAGGGGGATAGATACGCAGTATTTT.

There are many counts of this clonotype. CDR3 DNA: TGTGCCAGCAGTTTTCCCAGCAACACTGAAGCTTTCTTT. Its protein product is CASSFPSNTEAFF. The chain couples TRBV12-3 or TRBV12-4 to TRBJ1-1; no definite D call. The CDR3 spans 13 residues. Trimming left V 3 bases short and J 2 bases short, with 7 bases between.

There are many counts of this clonotype. This chain links TRBV20-1 with TRBJ1-1; the match to TRBD1 covers 11 bases. The V gene's germline CDR1 is DFQATT and CDR2 SNEGSKA (reference sequence). The CDR3 has 16 residues. Trimming removed 5 bases from V and 1 base from J; junction bases left unmatched: 9. The CDR3 sequence is CSAAPGQGVRNTEAFF. For the CDR3, the DNA is TGCAGTGCTGCTCCGGGACAGGGGGTTAGGAACACTGAAGCTTTCTTT.

This clonotype occurred many times. The chain uses TRBV18 and TRBJ2-3; 9 nucleotides agree with TRBD2. The length of the CDR3 is 14 residues. The germline CDR1 and CDR2 sequences are KGHSH and LQKENI. Trimming cost V 5 bases and J 3 bases; bases outside gene matches: 3. The DNA of the CDR3 is TGTGCCAGCTCATTAGCGGGAGAAACAGATACGCAGTATTTT. As protein: CASSLAGETDTQYF.

The chain carries TRBV12-3 or TRBV12-4 and TRBJ2-3; D remains ambiguous. V lost 2 bases and J lost 2, with 8 bases in between. This CDR3 is 14 amino acids long. The CDR3 nucleotides are TGTGCCAGCAGTTTATGGCAGACCACAGATACGCAGTATTTT. It is translated as CASSLWQTTDTQYF.